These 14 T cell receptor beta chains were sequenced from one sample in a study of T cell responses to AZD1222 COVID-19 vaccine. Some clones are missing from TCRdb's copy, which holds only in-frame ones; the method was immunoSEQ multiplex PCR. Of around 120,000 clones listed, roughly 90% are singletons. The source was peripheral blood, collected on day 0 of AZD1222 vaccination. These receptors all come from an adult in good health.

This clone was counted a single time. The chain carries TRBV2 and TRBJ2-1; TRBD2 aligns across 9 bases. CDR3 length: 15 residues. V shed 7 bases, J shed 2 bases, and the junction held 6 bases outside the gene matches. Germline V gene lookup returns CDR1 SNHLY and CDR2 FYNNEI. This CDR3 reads CASIISSGAYNEQFF. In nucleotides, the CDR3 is TGTGCCAGCATTATATCTAGCGGGGCCTACAATGAGCAGTTCTTC.

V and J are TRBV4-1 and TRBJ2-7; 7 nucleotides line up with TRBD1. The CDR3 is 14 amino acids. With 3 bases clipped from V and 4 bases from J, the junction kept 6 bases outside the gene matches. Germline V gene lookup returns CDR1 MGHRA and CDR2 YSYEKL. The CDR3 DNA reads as TGCGCCAGCAGCCAGAACCGACAGGGATACGAGCAGTACTTC. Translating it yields CASSQNRQGYEQYF.

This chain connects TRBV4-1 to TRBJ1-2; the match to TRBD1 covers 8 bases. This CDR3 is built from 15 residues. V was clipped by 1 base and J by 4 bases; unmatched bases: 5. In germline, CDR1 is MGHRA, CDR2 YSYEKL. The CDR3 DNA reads TGCGCCAGCAGCCAAGTAGGGACAGGCCTCTATGGCTACACCTTC. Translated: CASSQVGTGLYGYTF.

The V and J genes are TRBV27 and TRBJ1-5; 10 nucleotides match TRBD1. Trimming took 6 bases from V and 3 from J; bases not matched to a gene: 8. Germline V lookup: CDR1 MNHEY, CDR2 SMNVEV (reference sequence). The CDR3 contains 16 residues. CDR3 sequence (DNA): TGTGCCAGCAGAAGACAGGGGGCGACTGCCAATCAGCCCCAGCATTTT. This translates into CASRRQGATANQPQHF.

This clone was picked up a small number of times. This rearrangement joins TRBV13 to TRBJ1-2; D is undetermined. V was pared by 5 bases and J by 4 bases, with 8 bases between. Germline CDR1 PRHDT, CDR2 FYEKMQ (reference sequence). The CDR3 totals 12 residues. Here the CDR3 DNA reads TGTGCCAGCAGCGCCACCGCCTATGGCTACACCTTC. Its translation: CASSATAYGYTF.

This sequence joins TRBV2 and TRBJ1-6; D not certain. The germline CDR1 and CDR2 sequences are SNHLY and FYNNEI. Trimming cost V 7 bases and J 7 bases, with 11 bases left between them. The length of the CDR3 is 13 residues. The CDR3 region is CASTGPPNSPLHF. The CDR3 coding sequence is TGTGCCAGCACCGGCCCACCGAATTCACCCCTCCACTTT.

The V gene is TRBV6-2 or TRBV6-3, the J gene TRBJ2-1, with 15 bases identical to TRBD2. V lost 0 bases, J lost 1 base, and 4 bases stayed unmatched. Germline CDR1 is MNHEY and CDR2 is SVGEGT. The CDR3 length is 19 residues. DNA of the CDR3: TGTGCCAGCAGTTACTCCGGGACTAGCGGGAGGCAGTCCTACAATGAGCAGTTCTTC. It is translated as CASSYSGTSGRQSYNEQFF.

CDR3 protein: CASSWDRGLYNSPLHF. The CDR3 nucleotides read TGTGCCAGCAGCTGGGACAGGGGGCTTTATAATTCACCCCTCCACTTT. The genes are TRBV11-2 and TRBJ1-6; 12 nucleotides align to TRBD1. With 4 bases clipped from V and 4 bases from J, the junction kept 2 bases outside the gene matches. The CDR3 spans 16 residues. Germline V gene sequence: CDR1 SGHAT, CDR2 FQNNGV.

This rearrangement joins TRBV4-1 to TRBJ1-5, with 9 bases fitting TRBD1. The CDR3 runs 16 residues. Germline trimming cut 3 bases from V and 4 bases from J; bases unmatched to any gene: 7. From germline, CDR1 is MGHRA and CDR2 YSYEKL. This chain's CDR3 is CASSQVTGGGNQPQHF. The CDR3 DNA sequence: TGCGCCAGCAGCCAGGTAACAGGGGGCGGGAATCAGCCCCAGCATTTT.

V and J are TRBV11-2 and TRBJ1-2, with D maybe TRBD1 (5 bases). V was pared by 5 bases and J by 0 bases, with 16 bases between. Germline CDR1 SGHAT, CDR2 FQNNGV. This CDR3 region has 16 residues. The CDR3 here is CASSNTGRVANYGYTF. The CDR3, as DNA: TGTGCCAGCAGCAATACGGGCAGGGTGGCTAACTATGGCTACACCTTC.

The chain's CDR3 is CSVDGRPGEDRRETQYF. The CDR3 coding sequence is TGCAGCGTTGATGGGCGTCCGGGGGAGGACCGCCGGGAGACCCAGTACTTC. The chain has TRBV29-1 and TRBJ2-5; D is perhaps TRBD2 (6 bases). The CDR3 runs to 17 residues. Deletions cut 3 bases from V and 5 bases from J, with 25 bases between. CDR1 is SQVTM and CDR2 is ANQGSEA in the germline V gene.

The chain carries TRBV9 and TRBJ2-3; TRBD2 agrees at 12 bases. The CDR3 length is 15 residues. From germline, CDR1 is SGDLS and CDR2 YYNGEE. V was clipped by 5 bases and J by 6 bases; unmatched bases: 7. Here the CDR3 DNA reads TGTGCCAGCAGTGCTAGCGGGAGGGCCGCGGATACGCAGTATTTT. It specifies CASSASGRAADTQYF.

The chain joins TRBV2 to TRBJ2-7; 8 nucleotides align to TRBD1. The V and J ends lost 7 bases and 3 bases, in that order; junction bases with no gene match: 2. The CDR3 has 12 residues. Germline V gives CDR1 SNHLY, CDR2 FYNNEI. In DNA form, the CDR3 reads TGTGCCAGCATCGACAGGGGCTACGAGCAGTACTTC. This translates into CASIDRGYEQYF.

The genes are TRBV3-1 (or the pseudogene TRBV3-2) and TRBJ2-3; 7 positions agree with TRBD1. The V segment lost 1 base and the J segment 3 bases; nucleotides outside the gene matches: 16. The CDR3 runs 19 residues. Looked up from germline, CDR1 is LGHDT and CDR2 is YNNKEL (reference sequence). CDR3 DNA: TGTGCCAGCAGCCAAGTTGGAGAGATAGTGACAGGGTTGACAGATACGCAGTATTTT. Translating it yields CASSQVGEIVTGLTDTQYF.